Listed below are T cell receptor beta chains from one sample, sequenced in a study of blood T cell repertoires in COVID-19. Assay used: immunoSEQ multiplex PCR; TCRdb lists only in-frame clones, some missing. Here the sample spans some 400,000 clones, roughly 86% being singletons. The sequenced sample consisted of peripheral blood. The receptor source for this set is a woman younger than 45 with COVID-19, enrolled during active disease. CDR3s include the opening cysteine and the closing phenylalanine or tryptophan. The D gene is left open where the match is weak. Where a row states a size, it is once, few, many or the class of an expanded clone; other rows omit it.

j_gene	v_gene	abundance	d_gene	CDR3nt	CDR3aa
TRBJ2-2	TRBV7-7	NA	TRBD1	TGTGCTAGCAGCTTGACGACAGGGGCGACCGGGGAGCTGTTTTTT	CASSLTTGATGELFF
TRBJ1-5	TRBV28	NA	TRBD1	TGTGCCAGCAGTCGAAGGGGACAGGGGGGATTTCAGCCCCAGCATTTT	CASSRRGQGGFQPQHF
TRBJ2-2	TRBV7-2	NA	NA	TGTGCCAGCAGCTTCTCTAGCCGCGGGGAGCTGTTTTTT	CASSFSSRGELFF
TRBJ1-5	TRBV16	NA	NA	TGTGCCAGCAGCCAAGACGGAGATCAGCCCCAGCATTTT	CASSQDGDQPQHF
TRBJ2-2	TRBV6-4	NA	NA	TGTGCCAGCAGTGGCTATGCGAACACCGGGGAGCTGTTTTTT	CASSGYANTGELFF
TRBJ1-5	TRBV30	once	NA	TGTGCCTGGAGTGGGACAGCTAGCAATCAGCCCCAGCATTTT	CAWSGTASNQPQHF
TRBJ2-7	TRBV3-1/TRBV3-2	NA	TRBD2	TGTGCCAGCAGCCAAGCCCCCAGCGGCCTAGCGGAGTTC	CASSQAPSGLAEF
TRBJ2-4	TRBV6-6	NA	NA	TGTGCCAGCAGTGATCTAGGAAACATTCAGTACTTC	CASSDLGNIQYF
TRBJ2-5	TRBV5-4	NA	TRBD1	TGTGCCAGCAGCTTGGGGCAGGGGGCACGTGAGACCCAGTACTTC	CASSLGQGARETQYF
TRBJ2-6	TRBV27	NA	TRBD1	TGTGCCAGCAGCCTCCAGGGGGCTAGGGGGGCCAACGTCCTGACTTTC	CASSLQGARGANVLTF
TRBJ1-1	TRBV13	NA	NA	TGTGCCAGCAGCTTAGGAGACAGCCGTAACACTGAAGCTTTCTTT	CASSLGDSRNTEAFF
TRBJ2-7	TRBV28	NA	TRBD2	TGTGCCAGCAGTTCGATTAGCGGGACGTCCTACGAGCAGTACTTC	CASSSISGTSYEQYF
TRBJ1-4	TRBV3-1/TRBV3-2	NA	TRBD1	TGTGCCAGCAGCCCCCGGACAGGGGATGAAAAACTGTTTTTT	CASSPRTGDEKLFF
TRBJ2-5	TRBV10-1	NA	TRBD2	TGCGCCAGCAGTGGTGGACTAGCGGGAGGGGACTTCCAGACCCAGTACTTC	CASSGGLAGGDFQTQYF
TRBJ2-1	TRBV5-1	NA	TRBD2	TGCGCCAGCAGCTTGGAGCTAGCGGGATTCAATGAGCAGTTCTTC	CASSLELAGFNEQFF
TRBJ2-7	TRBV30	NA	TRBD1	TGTGCCTCAAACAGGGGGTCGGCCTACGAGCAGTACTTC	CASNRGSAYEQYF
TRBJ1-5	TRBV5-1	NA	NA	TGCGCCAGCAGCTCCGACTCCTATAGCAATCAGCCCCAGCATTTT	CASSSDSYSNQPQHF
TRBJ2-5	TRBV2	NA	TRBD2	TGTGCCACCCGGGAGGGGGTTCGCGAGACCCAGTACTTC	CATREGVRETQYF
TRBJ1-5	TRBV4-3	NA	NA	TGCGCCAGCGAGGGCCCCGGGAATCAGCCCCAGCATTTT	CASEGPGNQPQHF
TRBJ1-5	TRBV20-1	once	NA	TGCAGTGCTAGTTCAGGGATTTACCAGCCCCAGCATTTT	CSASSGIYQPQHF
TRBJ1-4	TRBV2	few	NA	TGTGCCAGCAGGAGGGCTACAACTAATGAAAAACTGTTTTTT	CASRRATTNEKLFF
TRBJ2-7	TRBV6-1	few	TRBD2	TGTGCCAGCAGTGACATCGGGGGGAGCTCCTACGAGCAGTACTTC	CASSDIGGSSYEQYF
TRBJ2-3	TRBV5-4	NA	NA	TGTGCCAGCAGCGTGATTGGCGGCCGCACAGATACGCAGTATTTT	CASSVIGGRTDTQYF
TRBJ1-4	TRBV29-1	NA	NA	TGCAGCGGACAGGTCGGCGAAAAACTGTTTTTT	CSGQVGEKLFF
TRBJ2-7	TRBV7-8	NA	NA	TGTGCCAGCAGCTTTGGGCGGGCCGAGCAGTACTTC	CASSFGRAEQYF
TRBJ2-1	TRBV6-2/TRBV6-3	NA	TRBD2	TGTGCCAGCAGTTACTTGACTAGCGGGACAAACAATGAGCAGTTCTTC	CASSYLTSGTNNEQFF
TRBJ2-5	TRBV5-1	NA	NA	TGCGCCAGCAGCCCGGGACTGAAACAAGAGACCCAGTACTTC	CASSPGLKQETQYF
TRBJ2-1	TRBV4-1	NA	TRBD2	TGCGCCAGCAGCCAAGTTCTAGCGGGAGGTGTGGATGAGCAGTTCTTC	CASSQVLAGGVDEQFF
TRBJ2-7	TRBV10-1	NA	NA	TGCGCCAGCAGTTCGGGGGCCTACGAGCAGTACTTC	CASSSGAYEQYF
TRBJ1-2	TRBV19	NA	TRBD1	TGTGCCAGTAGTATACAGGGGGCCCCAAGTGGCTACACCTTC	CASSIQGAPSGYTF
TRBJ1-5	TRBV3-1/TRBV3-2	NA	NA	TGTGCCAGCAGCCAAGGAAGGGGTAGAGGTCAGCCCCAGCATTTT	CASSQGRGRGQPQHF
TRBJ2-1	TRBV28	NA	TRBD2	TGTGCCAGCAGTTTAGTGCTAGCGGGACTCAATGAGCAGTTCTTC	CASSLVLAGLNEQFF
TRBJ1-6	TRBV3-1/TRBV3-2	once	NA	TGTGCCAGCAGCCACCCAGATGTACAGGGAAGGAGCCATAATTCACCCCTCCACTTT	CASSHPDVQGRSHNSPLHF
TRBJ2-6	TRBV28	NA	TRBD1	TGTGCCAGCAGCCGGGACAGGGGGCCTAGGAGTGGGGCCAACGTCCTGACTTTC	CASSRDRGPRSGANVLTF
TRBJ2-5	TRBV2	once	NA	TGTGCCAGCCAAACCGGGAGTGAGTGGGAGACCCAGTACTTC	CASQTGSEWETQYF
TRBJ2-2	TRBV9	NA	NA	TGTGCCAGCCAACCGACTAGTTTGGGCGGGGAGCTGTTTTTT	CASQPTSLGGELFF
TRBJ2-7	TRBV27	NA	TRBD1	TGTGCCAGCAGTTCCCAAGCTCTGACAGGGGACGAAAGCTCCTACGAGCAGTACTTC	CASSSQALTGDESSYEQYF
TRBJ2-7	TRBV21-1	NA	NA	TGTGCCAGCAGCAAAGATAGGACAGGTTTGGGGGAGCAGTACTTC	CASSKDRTGLGEQYF
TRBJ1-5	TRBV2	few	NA	TGTGCCAGCAGTGAAGCGCTCAGGAGGCGGCAGCCCCAGCATTTT	CASSEALRRRQPQHF
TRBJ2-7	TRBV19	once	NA	TGTGCCAGTAGCTGGGAGTTTAGCTCCTACGAGCAGTACTTC	CASSWEFSSYEQYF